One TCR beta chain is described in this entry. Its matching antigen is unknown. The ends were cut back, 5 bases at V and 6 bases at J, with 13 bases in the middle. CDR1 is SGHVS and CDR2 is FQNEAQ in the germline V gene. The CDR3 extends over 14 amino acids. The sample belongs to a study of beta chain features in type 1 diabetes. Whole-study results and caveats: The naive, central memory and Treg TCRB repertoires showed an apparent similarity that was greater among patients than among healthy donors. For Type 1 diabetes patients, all four CD4+ subsets carried TCRB CDR3s that were moderately but significantly shorter. Researchers could not determine here whether HLA type influences TCRB rearrangement.

Investigators reverse transcribed all isolated RNA, so they sequenced expressed TCRB transcripts. The average output of naive, central memory and regulatory T cell samples was several million reads. TCRdb's copy holds only in-frame clones and misses some; the assay was immunoSEQ multiplex PCR. Among 250,000 to 350,000 clones listed, less than 15% were seen once. Sequencing input: central memory CD4+ T cells from blood. The chain recombines TRBV7-8 with TRBJ2-2; D perhaps matches TRBD1 (5 bases). The receptor was derived from a young man in good health. Here the CDR3 reads CASSPWGSPGELFF. DNA of the CDR3: TGTGCCAGCAGCCCCTGGGGCTCGCCCGGGGAGCTGTTTTTT.